The next 25 T cell receptor beta chains were all read from a single sample in a study of blood T cell repertoires in COVID-19. Clones were sequenced by immunoSEQ multiplex PCR, and TCRdb holds only the in-frame ones, with some missing. The sample has about 370,000 clones, approximately 87% seen once; the top ten hold about 9.4%. The sequenced sample consisted of peripheral blood. All receptors derive from a woman aged 30 to 39 with COVID-19, enrolled during active disease.

The chain joins TRBV28 to TRBJ2-2; a weak D match, TRBD2 (6 bases). The germline V and J ends were trimmed by 3 bases and 1 base, with 6 bases remaining between them. Germline CDR1 reads MDHEN; CDR2 reads SYDVKM. The CDR3 runs to 14 residues. The CDR3 DNA sequence: TGTGCCAGCAGTTTGGGGGGGAACACCGGGGAGCTGTTTTTT. Protein: CASSLGGNTGELFF.

This clone has only a few counts. The V call is TRBV24-1, the J call TRBJ2-1, with no clear D. V lost 6 bases and J lost 4, with 3 bases in between. Germline CDR1 KGHDR, CDR2 SFDVKD. The length of the CDR3 is 11 residues. CDR3 coding DNA: TGTGCCACCAGTTATTACAATGAGCAGTTCTTC. Its protein is CATSYYNEQFF.

The chain has TRBV4-2 and TRBJ2-1; D is unclear. Deletions cut 0 bases from V and 0 bases from J, with 9 bases between. The CDR3 loop spans 16 amino acids. From germline, CDR1 is LGHNA and CDR2 YNFKEQ. This CDR3 is CASSQDRRGSYNEQFF. The CDR3 DNA sequence: TGTGCCAGCAGCCAAGATCGACGCGGCTCCTACAATGAGCAGTTCTTC.

This clone showed up just once. This chain joins TRBV20-1 and TRBJ2-7, with TRBD1 identical over 9 bases. Per the germline V gene, CDR1 is DFQATT and CDR2 is SNEGSKA (reference sequence). The CDR3 consists of 14 residues. Unmatched junction bases numbered 7, after V lost 3 bases and J lost 4 bases. In DNA form, the CDR3 reads TGCAGTGCTAGTCCTGGGACAGGGAGATACGAGCAGTACTTC. Translated: CSASPGTGRYEQYF.

V usage is TRBV7-9 and J usage is TRBJ2-5; a possible D gene is TRBD1 (6 bases). Germline V gene sequence: CDR1 SEHNR, CDR2 FQNEAQ (reference sequence). The CDR3 is 13 residues long. V dropped 10 bases and J dropped 7 bases, with 19 bases sitting between them. CDR3 sequence: CATRGIGVGTQYF. CDR3 nucleotides: TGTGCCACCAGGGGCATAGGGGTAGGGACCCAGTACTTC.

The rearrangement links TRBV9 to TRBJ2-7; D may be TRBD1 (6 bases). Germline loops: CDR1 SGDLS, CDR2 YYNGEE. The CDR3 has 14 residues. Trimming left V 0 bases short and J 2 bases short, with 9 bases between. In DNA form, the CDR3 reads TGTGCCAGCAGCGTAGCTACAGGGACCTACGAGCAGTACTTC. Translating gives CASSVATGTYEQYF.

CDR3 sequence reads: CASSFQQGLLGYTF. Written as DNA, the CDR3 is TGTGCCAGCAGTTTTCAGCAGGGCCTACTAGGCTACACCTTC. The chain uses TRBV28 and TRBJ1-2; D may be TRBD1 (5 bases). The CDR3 loop spans 14 amino acids. Deletions cut 3 bases from V and 8 bases from J, with 16 bases between. CDR1 and CDR2 from the germline V gene are MDHEN and SYDVKM.

The chain couples TRBV4-1 to TRBJ1-1; D perhaps matches TRBD1 (6 bases). This CDR3 contains 14 residues. The V gene's germline CDR1 is MGHRA and CDR2 YSYEKL. The V gene lost 3 bases and the J gene lost 6 bases, with 14 bases spanning the gap. CDR3 loop: CASSQKGGAPEAFF. In nucleotides, the CDR3 is TGCGCCAGCAGCCAGAAGGGGGGGGCCCCTGAAGCTTTCTTT.

The rearrangement links TRBV6-2 or TRBV6-3 to TRBJ1-2; 7 bases match TRBD1. CDR1 is MNHEY, CDR2 SVGEGT, per germline. This CDR3 spans 16 amino acids. Trimming took 6 bases from V and 6 from J; bases not matched to a gene: 16. The CDR3 region has the DNA TGTGCCAGCAGCCCTATCCGGGACAGACTAGTGGATGGCTACACCTTC. This encodes CASSPIRDRLVDGYTF.

The chain is built from TRBV3-1 (or the pseudogene TRBV3-2) and TRBJ2-3; 11 bases match TRBD2. Losses at the gene ends were 4 bases for V and 2 bases for J; bases not matched to a gene: 5. Germline V CDR1 and CDR2: LGHDT, YNNKEL (reference sequence). The CDR3 has 16 amino acids. The CDR3 spells CASSPRTSGHTDTQYF. CDR3 DNA: TGTGCCAGCAGCCCACGGACTAGCGGGCACACAGATACGCAGTATTTT.

V gene TRBV16 combines with J gene TRBJ1-4; D unclear. The ends were cut back, 3 bases at V and 8 bases at J, with 7 bases in the middle. The length of the CDR3 is 12 residues. Germline V gene lookup returns CDR1 KGHSY and CDR2 FQNENV. This chain's CDR3 is CASSQGGEKLFF. In nucleotides, the CDR3 is TGTGCCAGCAGCCAGGGAGGAGAAAAACTGTTTTTT.

This clone occurred once. V is TRBV28 and J is TRBJ1-4, with D uncertain. V lost 5 bases and J lost 0, with 16 bases in between. CDR3 length: 17 amino acids. Germline loops: CDR1 MDHEN, CDR2 SYDVKM. DNA of the CDR3: TGTGCCAGCAGTCAAGTGGCGGCCGGGGCAACTAATGAAAAACTGTTTTTT. Translating gives CASSQVAAGATNEKLFF. Together with reference TRBV28 and TRBJ1-4, the CDR3 gives the full variable domain: DVKVTQSSRYLVKRTGEKVFLECVQDMDHENMFWYRQDPGLGLRLIYFSYDVKMKEKGDIPEGYSVSREKKERFSLILESASTNQTSMYLCASSQVAAGATNEKLFFGSGTQLSVL.

The chain is built from TRBV7-9 and TRBJ1-2; D not certain. The germline V gene encodes CDR1 SEHNR and CDR2 FQNEAQ (reference sequence). The ends were cut back, 1 base at V and 6 bases at J, with 6 bases in the middle. This CDR3 is 12 amino acids long. CDR3 DNA: TGTGCCAGCAGCTTAGGGTCAGATGGCTACACCTTC. This encodes CASSLGSDGYTF.

The chain has TRBV7-9 and TRBJ1-4, with TRBD1 matching over 11 bases. CDR1 is SEHNR and CDR2 is FQNEAQ in the germline V gene (reference sequence). V shed 4 bases and J 3 bases; nucleotides not matched to a gene: 4. This CDR3 contains 16 residues. In DNA form, the CDR3 reads TGTGCCAGCAGCTCCGGACAGGGGGCGGCTAATGAAAAACTGTTTTTT. The encoded protein is CASSSGQGAANEKLFF.

The gene calls are TRBV4-2 and TRBJ2-7, with TRBD2 matching over 9 bases. J gave up 4 bases and V 4 bases, and 8 bases lay outside the gene matches. This CDR3 is 15 amino acids long. CDR1 LGHNA and CDR2 YNFKEQ come from the germline V gene. CDR3 protein: CASSLRIAGAYEQYF. The CDR3 region has the DNA TGTGCCAGCAGCCTCCGAATAGCGGGAGCGTACGAGCAGTACTTC.

This rearrangement joins TRBV6-1 to TRBJ2-1, with unresolved D. The V end was cut by 5 bases, the J end by 3 bases, with 5 bases between. Per germline, CDR1 MNHNS and CDR2 SASEGT. CDR3 length: 12 residues. The chain's CDR3 is CASSSNYNEQFF. In DNA form, the CDR3 reads TGTGCCAGCAGTTCCAACTACAATGAGCAGTTCTTC.

The chain employs TRBV29-1 and TRBJ2-5; 7 bases are shared with TRBD1. Germline CDR1 is SQVTM and CDR2 is ANQGSEA. V lost 1 base to trimming and J lost 1 base; unmatched junction nucleotides: 6. CDR3 length equals 15 residues. Here the CDR3 DNA reads TGCAGCGTTGAAGGCGTACGACAGGGCCAAGAGACCCAGTACTTC. Amino acids: CSVEGVRQGQETQYF.

This chain uses TRBV7-8 with TRBJ2-2; TRBD2 aligns across 9 bases. CDR3 length: 15 residues. Germline V gene lookup returns CDR1 SGHVS and CDR2 FQNEAQ. The V segment lost 4 bases and the J segment 7 bases; nucleotides outside the gene matches: 7. CDR3 protein: CASSSLAGVGGELFF. The CDR3 bases are TGTGCCAGCAGCTCATTAGCGGGAGTCGGCGGGGAGCTGTTTTTT.

The chain uses TRBV4-1 and TRBJ1-5, with a weak D call TRBD1 (6 bases). The CDR3 runs 15 residues. The germline V and J ends were trimmed by 4 bases and 6 bases, with 16 bases remaining between them. Germline CDR1 is MGHRA and CDR2 is YSYEKL. As DNA, the CDR3 is TGCGCCAGCAGCCGACCTGGACAGAAGACTCAGCCCCAGCATTTT. Translating it yields CASSRPGQKTQPQHF.

This clone was seen only once. This chain links TRBV7-9 with TRBJ2-2; the match to TRBD1 covers 11 bases. The CDR3 totals 15 residues. Per germline, CDR1 SEHNR and CDR2 FQNEAQ (reference sequence). V dropped 8 bases and J dropped 4; count of bases not matched to a gene: 6. This CDR3 reads CASGRGTGGTGELFF. The CDR3, as DNA: TGTGCCAGCGGTCGCGGGACAGGGGGCACCGGGGAGCTGTTTTTT.

This chain uses TRBV9 with TRBJ2-7; 8 bases line up with TRBD1. V shed 1 base and J 3 bases; nucleotides not matched to a gene: 3. The CDR3 has 14 amino acids. Germline assignment: CDR1 SGDLS and CDR2 YYNGEE. CDR3 coding DNA: TGTGCCAGCAGCGTACAGGGGGCGGACTACGAGCAGTACTTC. This encodes CASSVQGADYEQYF.

This chain uses TRBV7-2 with TRBJ2-1, with 8 bases fitting TRBD2. Germline lookup yields CDR1 SGHTA and CDR2 FQGNSA. Losses at the gene ends were 2 bases for V and 8 bases for J; bases not matched to a gene: 17. The CDR3 is 18 residues long. CDR3 protein: CASSLWGQGWTSSDEQFF. Written as DNA, the CDR3 is TGTGCCAGCAGCTTATGGGGCCAGGGATGGACTAGCTCGGATGAGCAGTTCTTC. Supplemented by reference TRBV7-2 and TRBJ2-1, the full variable domain reads GAGVSQSPSNKVTEKGKDVELRCDPISGHTALYWYRQSLGQGLEFLIYFQGNSAPDKSGLPSDRFSAERTGGSVSTLTIQRTQQEDSAVYLCASSLWGQGWTSSDEQFFGPGTRLTVL.

The chain carries TRBV6-6 and TRBJ1-5; the match to TRBD1 covers 7 bases. V dropped 6 bases and J dropped 4; count of bases not matched to a gene: 9. CDR3 length: 15 amino acids. Germline V gene sequence: CDR1 MNHNY, CDR2 SVGAGI (reference sequence). CDR3 in amino acids: CASRKGTVANQPQHF. The CDR3, as DNA: TGTGCCAGCAGAAAAGGGACAGTAGCAAATCAGCCCCAGCATTTT.

The chain uses TRBV10-3 and TRBJ1-5, with 8 bases lining up with TRBD1. V shed 2 bases and J 4 bases; nucleotides not matched to a gene: 7. CDR1 and CDR2 from the germline V gene are ENHRY and SYGVKD. The CDR3 spans 16 residues. CDR3 bases: TGTGCCATCAGTGAGCGGGGGGACAGGCCGAATCAGCCCCAGCATTTT. Translating gives CAISERGDRPNQPQHF.

This rearrangement joins TRBV5-1 to TRBJ2-7; possibly TRBD1 for D (6 bases). Trimming left V 7 bases short and J 4 bases short, with 12 bases between. This CDR3 spans 12 amino acids. Germline CDR1 and CDR2: SGHRS and YFSETQ. The CDR3 nucleotides are TGCGCCAGCCGGACAGACAGTTACGAGCAGTACTTC. Protein product: CASRTDSYEQYF.